These 2 T cell receptor beta chains originate from one sample sequenced in a study of shared clonotypes between healthy human individuals. Sequencing used immunoSEQ multiplex PCR; TCRdb keeps in-frame clones, though not all of them. The table has around 990,000 clones, about 72% seen once. Input material: memory CD4+ T cells from PBMCs. Subset reported: CD45RA-negative fraction. The receptors here all came from a man in his late teens or twenties in good health. Some clones in this sample may be carry-over from other donors' samples.

This clone was seen at least ten times. The chain links TRBV5-1 to TRBJ1-1; 10 positions match TRBD1. The CDR3 has 12 amino acids. Germline loops: CDR1 SGHRS, CDR2 YFSETQ. Trimming removed 3 bases from V and 7 bases from J; junction bases left unmatched: 0. Here the CDR3 reads CASSWDRGEAFF. DNA of the CDR3: TGCGCCAGCAGCTGGGACAGGGGTGAAGCTTTCTTT.

As to this clone: A far larger clone is only one base removed, so a read error is likely. The chain combines TRBV10-3 with TRBJ1-2; maybe TRBD1 (6 bases). CDR1 and CDR2 from the germline V gene are ENHRY and SYGVKD. The CDR3 totals 13 residues. In nucleotides, the CDR3 is TGTGCCACCAGTTCGGACAGAAACTATGGCTACACCTTC. Its protein is CATSSDRNYGYTF.